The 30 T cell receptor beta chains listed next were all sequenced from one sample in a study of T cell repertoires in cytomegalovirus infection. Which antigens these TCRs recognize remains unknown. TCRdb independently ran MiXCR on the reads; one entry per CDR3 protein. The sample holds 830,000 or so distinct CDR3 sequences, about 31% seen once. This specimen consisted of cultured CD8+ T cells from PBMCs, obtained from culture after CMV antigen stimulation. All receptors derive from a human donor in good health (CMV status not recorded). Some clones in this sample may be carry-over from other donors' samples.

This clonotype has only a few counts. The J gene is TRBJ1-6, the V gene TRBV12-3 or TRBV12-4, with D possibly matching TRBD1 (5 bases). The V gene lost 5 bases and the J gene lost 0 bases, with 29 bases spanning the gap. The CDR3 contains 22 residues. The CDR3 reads CASSPPGRREVGRSSYNSPLHF. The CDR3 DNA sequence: TGTGCCAGCAGTCCCCCGGGGCGCAGGGAGGTTGGGCGGTCCTCCTATAATTCACCCCTCCACTTT.

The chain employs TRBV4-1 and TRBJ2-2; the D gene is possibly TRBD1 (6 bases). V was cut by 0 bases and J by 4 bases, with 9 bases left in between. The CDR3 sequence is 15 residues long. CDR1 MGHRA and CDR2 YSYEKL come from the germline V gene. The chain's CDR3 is CASSQEWDTTGELFF. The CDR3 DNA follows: TGCGCCAGCAGCCAAGAATGGGACACCACCGGGGAGCTGTTTTTT.

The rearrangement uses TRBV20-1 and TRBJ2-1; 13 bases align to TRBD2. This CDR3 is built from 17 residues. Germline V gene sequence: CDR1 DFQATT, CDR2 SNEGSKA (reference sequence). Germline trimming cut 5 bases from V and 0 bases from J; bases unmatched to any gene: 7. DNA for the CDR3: TGCAGTGCTCCGGGACTAGCGGGGTTCCGCTCCTACAATGAGCAGTTCTTC. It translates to CSAPGLAGFRSYNEQFF.

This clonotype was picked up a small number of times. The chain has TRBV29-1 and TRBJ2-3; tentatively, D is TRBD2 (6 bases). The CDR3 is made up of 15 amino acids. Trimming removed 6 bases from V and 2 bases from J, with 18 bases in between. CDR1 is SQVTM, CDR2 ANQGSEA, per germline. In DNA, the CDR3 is TGCAGCGTGCCGGTTGGAGGGGCTATCACAGATACGCAGTATTTT. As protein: CSVPVGGAITDTQYF.

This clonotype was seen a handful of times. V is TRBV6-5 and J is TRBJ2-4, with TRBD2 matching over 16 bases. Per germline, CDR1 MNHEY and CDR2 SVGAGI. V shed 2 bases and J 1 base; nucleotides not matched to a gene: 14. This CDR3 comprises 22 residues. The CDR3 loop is CASSYIGGTSGGAVRAKNIQYF. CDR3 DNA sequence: TGTGCCAGCAGTTACATCGGGGGGACTAGCGGGGGGGCCGTTCGTGCCAAAAACATTCAGTACTTC.

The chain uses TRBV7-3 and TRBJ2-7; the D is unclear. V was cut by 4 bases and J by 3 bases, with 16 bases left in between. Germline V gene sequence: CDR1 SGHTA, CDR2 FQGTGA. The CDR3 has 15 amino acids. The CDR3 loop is CASSSPNRNRYEQYF. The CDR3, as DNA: TGTGCCAGCAGCTCTCCCAACCGAAACCGCTACGAGCAGTACTTC.

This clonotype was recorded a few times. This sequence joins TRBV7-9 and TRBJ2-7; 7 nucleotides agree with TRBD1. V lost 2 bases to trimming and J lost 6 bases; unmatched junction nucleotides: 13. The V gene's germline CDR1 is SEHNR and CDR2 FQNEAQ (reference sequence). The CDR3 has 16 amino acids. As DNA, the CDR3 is TGTGCCAGCAGCTTAAAAGAGGGGGCCGGAGGTACCGAGCAGTACTTC. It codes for CASSLKEGAGGTEQYF.

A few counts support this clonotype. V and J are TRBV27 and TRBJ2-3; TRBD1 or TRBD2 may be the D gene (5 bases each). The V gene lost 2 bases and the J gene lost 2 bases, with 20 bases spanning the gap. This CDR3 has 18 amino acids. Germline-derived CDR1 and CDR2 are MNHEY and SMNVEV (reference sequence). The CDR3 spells CASSLLGVYLSTTDTQYF. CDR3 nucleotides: TGTGCCAGCAGTTTACTGGGGGTGTACCTTTCCACCACAGATACGCAGTATTTT.

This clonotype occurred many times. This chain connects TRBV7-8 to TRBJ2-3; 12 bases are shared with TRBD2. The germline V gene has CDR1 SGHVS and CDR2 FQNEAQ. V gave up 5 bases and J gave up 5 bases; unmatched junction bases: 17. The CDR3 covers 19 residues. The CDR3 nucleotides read TGTGCCAGCAGCCCACTCCCGGGACTAGCGGGCCTCAGGGGAGATACGCAGTATTTT. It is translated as CASSPLPGLAGLRGDTQYF.

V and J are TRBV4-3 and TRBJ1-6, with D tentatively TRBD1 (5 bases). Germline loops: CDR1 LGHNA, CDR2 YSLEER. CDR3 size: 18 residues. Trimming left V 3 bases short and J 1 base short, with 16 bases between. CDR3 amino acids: CASSQDIRAGSYNSPLHF. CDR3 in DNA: TGCGCCAGCAGCCAGGACATTCGGGCGGGATCCTATAATTCACCCCTCCACTTT.

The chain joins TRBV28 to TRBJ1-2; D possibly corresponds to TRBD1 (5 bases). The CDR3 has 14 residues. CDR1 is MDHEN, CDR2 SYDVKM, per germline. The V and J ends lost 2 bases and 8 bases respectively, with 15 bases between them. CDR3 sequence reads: CASSLNSRAKGYTF. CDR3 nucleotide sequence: TGTGCCAGCAGTTTAAATTCCAGGGCAAAGGGCTACACCTTC.

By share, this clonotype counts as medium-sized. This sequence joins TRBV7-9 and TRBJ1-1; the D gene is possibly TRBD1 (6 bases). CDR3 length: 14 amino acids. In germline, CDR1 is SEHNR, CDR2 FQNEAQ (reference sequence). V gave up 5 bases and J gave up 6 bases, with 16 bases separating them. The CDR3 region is CASSRGGGNPEAFF. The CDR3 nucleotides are TGTGCCAGCAGCCGCGGGGGGGGCAATCCTGAAGCTTTCTTT.

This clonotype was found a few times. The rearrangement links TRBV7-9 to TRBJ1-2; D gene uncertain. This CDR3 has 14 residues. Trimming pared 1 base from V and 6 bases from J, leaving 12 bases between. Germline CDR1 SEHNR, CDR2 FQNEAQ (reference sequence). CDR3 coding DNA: TGTGCCAGCAGCTTAGGCGGCAGAAGGCATGGCTACACCTTC. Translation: CASSLGGRRHGYTF.

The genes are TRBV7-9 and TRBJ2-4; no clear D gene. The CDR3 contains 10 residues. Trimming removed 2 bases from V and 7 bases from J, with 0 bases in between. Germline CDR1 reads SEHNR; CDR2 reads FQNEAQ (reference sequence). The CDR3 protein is CASSLNIQYF. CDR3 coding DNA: TGTGCCAGCAGCTTAAACATTCAGTACTTC.

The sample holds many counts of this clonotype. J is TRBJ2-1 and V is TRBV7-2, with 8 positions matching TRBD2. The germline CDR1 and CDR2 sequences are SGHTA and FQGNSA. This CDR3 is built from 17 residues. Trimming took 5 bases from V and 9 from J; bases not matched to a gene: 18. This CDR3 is CASSPSIFGGAVGEQFF. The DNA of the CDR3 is TGTGCCAGCAGCCCCTCAATTTTCGGGGGGGCCGTTGGTGAGCAGTTCTTC.

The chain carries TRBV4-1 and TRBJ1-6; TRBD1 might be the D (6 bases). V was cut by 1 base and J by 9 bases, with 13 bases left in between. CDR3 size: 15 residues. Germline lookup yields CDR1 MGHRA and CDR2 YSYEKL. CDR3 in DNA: TGCGCCAGCAGCCAAGCTACAGGGAGTCGTTCACCCCTCCACTTT. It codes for CASSQATGSRSPLHF.

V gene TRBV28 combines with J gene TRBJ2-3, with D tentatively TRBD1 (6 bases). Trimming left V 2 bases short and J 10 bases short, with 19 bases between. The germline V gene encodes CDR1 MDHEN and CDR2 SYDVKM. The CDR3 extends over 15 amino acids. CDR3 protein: CASSLRDNIVNPQYF. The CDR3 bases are TGTGCCAGCAGTTTACGGGACAACATCGTCAACCCGCAGTATTTT.

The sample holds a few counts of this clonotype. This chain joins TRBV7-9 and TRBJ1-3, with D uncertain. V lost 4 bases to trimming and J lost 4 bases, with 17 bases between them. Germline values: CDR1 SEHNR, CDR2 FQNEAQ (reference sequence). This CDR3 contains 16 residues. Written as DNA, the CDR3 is TGTGCCAGCAGCTCCAAGGGCCCCATCCAGGGAAACACCATATATTTT. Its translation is CASSSKGPIQGNTIYF.

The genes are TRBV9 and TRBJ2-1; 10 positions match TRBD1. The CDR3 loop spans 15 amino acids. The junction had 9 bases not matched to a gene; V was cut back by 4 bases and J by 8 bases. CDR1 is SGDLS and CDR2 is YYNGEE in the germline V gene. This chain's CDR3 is CASSPRDRGFHEQFF. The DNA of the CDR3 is TGTGCCAGCAGCCCTCGGGACAGGGGTTTCCATGAGCAGTTCTTC.

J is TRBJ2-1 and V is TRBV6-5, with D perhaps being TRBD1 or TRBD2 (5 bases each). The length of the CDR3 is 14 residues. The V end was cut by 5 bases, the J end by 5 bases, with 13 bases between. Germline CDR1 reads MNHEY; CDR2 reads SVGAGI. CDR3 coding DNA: TGTGCCAGCAGTCCCTTACGGGGCCACAATGAGCAGTTCTTC. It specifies CASSPLRGHNEQFF.

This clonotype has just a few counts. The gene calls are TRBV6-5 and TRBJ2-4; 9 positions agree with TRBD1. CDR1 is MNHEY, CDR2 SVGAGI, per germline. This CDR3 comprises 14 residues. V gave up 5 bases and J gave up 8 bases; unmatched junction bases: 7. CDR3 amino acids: CASSPTGGGYIQYF. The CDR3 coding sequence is TGTGCCAGCAGTCCGACAGGGGGAGGTTACATTCAGTACTTC.

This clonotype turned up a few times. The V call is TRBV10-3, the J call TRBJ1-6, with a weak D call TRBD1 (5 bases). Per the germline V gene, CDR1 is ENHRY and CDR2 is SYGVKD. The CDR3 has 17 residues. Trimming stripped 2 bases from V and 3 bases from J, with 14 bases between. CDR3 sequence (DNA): TGTGCCATCAGTGAGGACCCCTCGGGGGACTATAATTCACCCCTCCACTTT. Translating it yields CAISEDPSGDYNSPLHF.

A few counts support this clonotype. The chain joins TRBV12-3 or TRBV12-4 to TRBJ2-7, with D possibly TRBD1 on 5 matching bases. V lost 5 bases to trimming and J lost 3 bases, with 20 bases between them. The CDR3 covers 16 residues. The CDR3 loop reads CASSHLLGLLHYEQYF. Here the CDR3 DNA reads TGTGCCAGCAGTCATCTTCTGGGGCTCTTACACTACGAGCAGTACTTC.

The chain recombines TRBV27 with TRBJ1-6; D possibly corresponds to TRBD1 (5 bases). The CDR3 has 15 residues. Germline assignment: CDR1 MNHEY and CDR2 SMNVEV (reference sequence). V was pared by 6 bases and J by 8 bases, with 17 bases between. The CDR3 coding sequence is TGTGCCAGCAGCCCCGGGACGGCGTCGGATTCACCCCTCCACTTT. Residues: CASSPGTASDSPLHF.

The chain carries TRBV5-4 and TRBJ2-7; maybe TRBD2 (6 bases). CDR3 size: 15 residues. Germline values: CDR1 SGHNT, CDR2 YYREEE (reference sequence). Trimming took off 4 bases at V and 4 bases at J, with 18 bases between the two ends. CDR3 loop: CASSRRDSPSYEQYF. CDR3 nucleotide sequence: TGTGCCAGCAGCCGAAGGGACTCCCCGAGTTACGAGCAGTACTTC.

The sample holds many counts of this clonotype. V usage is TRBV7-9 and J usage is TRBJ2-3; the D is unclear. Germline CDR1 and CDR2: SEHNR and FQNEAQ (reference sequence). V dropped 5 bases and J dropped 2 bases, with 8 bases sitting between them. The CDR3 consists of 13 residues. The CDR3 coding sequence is TGTGCCAGCAGCAGGGTACACACAGATACGCAGTATTTT. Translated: CASSRVHTDTQYF.

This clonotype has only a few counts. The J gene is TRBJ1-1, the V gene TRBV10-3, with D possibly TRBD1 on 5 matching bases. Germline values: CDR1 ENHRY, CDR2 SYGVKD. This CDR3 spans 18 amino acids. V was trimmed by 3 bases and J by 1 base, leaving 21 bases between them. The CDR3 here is CAISDLEMGVGANTEAFF. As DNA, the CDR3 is TGTGCCATCAGTGACCTCGAAATGGGGGTGGGAGCGAACACTGAAGCTTTCTTT.

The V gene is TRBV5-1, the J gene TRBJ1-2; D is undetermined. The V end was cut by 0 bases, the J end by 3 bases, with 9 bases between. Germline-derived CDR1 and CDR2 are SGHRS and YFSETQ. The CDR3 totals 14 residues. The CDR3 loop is CASSLGDGDYGYTF. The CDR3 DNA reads TGCGCCAGCAGCTTGGGAGACGGGGACTATGGCTACACCTTC.

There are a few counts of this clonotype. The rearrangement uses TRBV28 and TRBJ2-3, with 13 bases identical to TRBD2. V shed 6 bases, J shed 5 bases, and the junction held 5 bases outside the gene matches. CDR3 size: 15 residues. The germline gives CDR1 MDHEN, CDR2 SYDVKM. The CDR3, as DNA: TGTGCCAGCAGCCCCGGGACTAGCGGGGTAGATACGCAGTATTTT. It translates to CASSPGTSGVDTQYF. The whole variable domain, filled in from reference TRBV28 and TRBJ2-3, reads DVKVTQSSRYLVKRTGEKVFLECVQDMDHENMFWYRQDPGLGLRLIYFSYDVKMKEKGDIPEGYSVSREKKERFSLILESASTNQTSMYLCASSPGTSGVDTQYFGPGTRLTVL.

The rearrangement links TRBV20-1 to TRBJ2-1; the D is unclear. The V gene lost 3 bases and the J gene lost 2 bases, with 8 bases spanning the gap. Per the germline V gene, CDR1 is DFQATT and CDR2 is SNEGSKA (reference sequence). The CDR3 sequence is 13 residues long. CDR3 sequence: CSARVRAYNEQFF. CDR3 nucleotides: TGCAGTGCTAGGGTACGTGCCTACAATGAGCAGTTCTTC.